The clone carrying this TCR beta chain has more than one count but fewer than ten. These data originate in a study of regulatory T cells in long-lasting Graves disease. In building TCR beta libraries, iRepertoire HTBI primers were used together with Arm-PCR of CDR3 regions. TCRdb re-analysed the multiplex PCR reads in MiXCR, keeping a single row per CDR3 protein. Of around 450,000 distinct CDR3 sequences detected, around 15% appear once; the ten largest clones hold 12%. From germline, CDR1 is SNHLY and CDR2 FYNNEI. The length of the CDR3 is 15 residues. Trimming cost V 7 bases and J 0 bases; bases outside gene matches: 6. Time point reported: newly diagnosed GD, antithyroid drugs for less than 3 months. PBMC-derived RNA was used for the TCR library. These sequences were also reported in another study, on T cells in Graves' hyperthyroidism and ophthalmopathy.

The receptor was isolated from a man aged 35 to 55 with Graves disease. The chain recombines TRBV2 with TRBJ1-3, with TRBD1 identical over 7 bases. The source was peripheral blood mononuclear cells (PBMCs), collected at new diagnosis, from a patient treated with antithyroid drugs. The CDR3 DNA follows: TGTGCCAGCAAACGACAGGGCTTCTCTGGAAACACCATATATTTT. Amino acids: CASKRQGFSGNTIYF.